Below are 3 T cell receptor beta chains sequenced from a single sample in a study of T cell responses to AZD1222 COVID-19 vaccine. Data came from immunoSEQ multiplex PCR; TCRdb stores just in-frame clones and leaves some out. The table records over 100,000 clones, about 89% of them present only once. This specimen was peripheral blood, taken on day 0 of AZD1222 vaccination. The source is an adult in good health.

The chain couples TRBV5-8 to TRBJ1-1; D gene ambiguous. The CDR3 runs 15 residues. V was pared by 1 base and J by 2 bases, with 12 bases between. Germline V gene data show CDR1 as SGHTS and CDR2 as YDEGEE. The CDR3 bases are TGTGCCAGCAGCTTGAGCGGCAACCTAAACACTGAAGCTTTCTTT. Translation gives CASSLSGNLNTEAFF.

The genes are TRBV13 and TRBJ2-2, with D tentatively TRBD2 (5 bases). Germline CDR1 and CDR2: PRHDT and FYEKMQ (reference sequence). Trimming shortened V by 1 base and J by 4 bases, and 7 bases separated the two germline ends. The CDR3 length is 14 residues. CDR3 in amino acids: CASSLVGVTGELFF. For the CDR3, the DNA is TGTGCCAGCAGCTTAGTGGGAGTCACCGGGGAGCTGTTTTTT.

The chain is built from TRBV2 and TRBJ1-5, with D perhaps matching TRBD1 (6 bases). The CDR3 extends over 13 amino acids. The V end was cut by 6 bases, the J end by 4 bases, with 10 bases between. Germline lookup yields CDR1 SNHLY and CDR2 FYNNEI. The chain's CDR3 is CASRPTGNQPQHF. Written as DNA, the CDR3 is TGTGCCAGCAGACCCACAGGGAATCAGCCCCAGCATTTT. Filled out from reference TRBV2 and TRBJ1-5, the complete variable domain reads EPEVTQTPSHQVTQMGQEVILRCVPISNHLYFYWYRQILGQKVEFLVSFYNNEISEKSEIFDDQFSVERPDGSNFTLKIRSTKLEDSAMYFCASRPTGNQPQHFGDGTRLSIL.